A selection of T cell receptor beta chains follows, all from one sample in a study of OX40 agonist ivuxolimab in advanced cancers. TCRdb's copy holds only in-frame clones and misses some; the assay was immunoSEQ multiplex PCR. Here the sample spans more than 20,000 clones, approximately 87% being singletons. Specimen: CD4+ or CD8+ T cells sorted from blood, collected in a trial of the OX40 agonist ivuxolimab. The source is an adult with an advanced solid tumor such as melanoma, head and neck, liver or kidney cancer. Each CDR3 is given with its conserved first and last residue. Each record gives: clone size, V gene, D gene, J gene, CDR3 protein, CDR3 DNA. D genes are given only for firm matches. Size is omitted from some rows. Given values are once, few, many or a class for expanded clones.

once	TRBV6-4	TRBD1	TRBJ2-5	CASSKVAGGGETQYF	TGTGCCAGCAGTAAGGTGGCAGGGGGCGGTGAGACCCAGTACTTC
NA	TRBV11-2	TRBD2	TRBJ2-7	CASSSGLTYEQYF	TGTGCCAGCAGCTCGGGACTAACCTACGAGCAGTACTTC
NA	TRBV10-3	NA	TRBJ1-5	CAISESDQDQPQHF	TGTGCCATCAGTGAGTCGGATCAGGATCAGCCCCAGCATTTT
NA	TRBV11-2	TRBD2	TRBJ2-7	CASSTGTSFEQYF	TGTGCCAGCAGCACCGGGACTAGCTTCGAGCAGTACTTC
NA	TRBV19	TRBD2	TRBJ2-3	CASSIVFSAGVENTQYF	TGTGCCAGTAGTATAGTGTTCTCAGCGGGAGTCGAGAATACGCAGTATTTT
NA	TRBV4-1	NA	TRBJ2-7	CASSLSLQGSYEQYF	TGCGCCAGCAGCCTCTCTCTACAGGGCTCCTACGAGCAGTACTTC
NA	TRBV4-2	NA	TRBJ2-7	CASSQGVGYEQYF	TGTGCCAGCAGCCAAGGGGTCGGATACGAGCAGTACTTC
NA	TRBV19	NA	TRBJ2-7	CASSMNRDYEQYF	TGTGCCAGTAGTATGAACAGGGACTACGAGCAGTACTTC
once	TRBV15	TRBD2	TRBJ2-7	CATSRGGTSRHYEQYF	TGTGCCACCAGCAGAGGGGGGACTAGCAGACATTACGAGCAGTACTTC
NA	TRBV27	NA	TRBJ1-6	CASSLSSYNSPLHF	TGTGCCAGCAGTTTGTCCAGCTATAATTCACCCCTCCACTTT
NA	TRBV7-9	TRBD2	TRBJ2-1	CASSSGTSGISYNEQFF	TGTGCCAGCAGCTCTGGGACTAGCGGGATCTCCTACAATGAGCAGTTCTTC
NA	TRBV27	TRBD2	TRBJ2-2	CASSIIRTSGANTGELFF	TGTGCCAGCAGTATTATACGGACTAGCGGGGCCAACACCGGGGAGCTGTTTTTT
NA	TRBV12-2	NA	TRBJ1-2	CASRSGATNYGYTF	TGTGCAAGTCGCAGCGGGGCGACTAACTATGGCTACACCTTC
NA	TRBV2	NA	TRBJ1-2	CASSEPIGLRDGYTF	TGTGCCAGCAGTGAACCGATCGGCCTACGGGATGGCTACACCTTC
NA	TRBV11-3	NA	TRBJ2-7	CASSLLEYGSQYEQYF	TGCGCCAGCAGCCTTCTTGAATACGGTTCCCAATACGAGCAGTACTTC
NA	TRBV5-1	NA	TRBJ1-1	CASSFWSVAEAFF	TGCGCCAGCAGCTTTTGGTCCGTAGCTGAAGCTTTCTTT
NA	TRBV4-2	NA	TRBJ2-7	CASSLTNTEYEQYF	TGTGCCAGCAGCTTGACGAATACAGAGTACGAGCAGTACTTC
NA	TRBV5-5	TRBD2	TRBJ2-7	CASSQRDGTYEQYF	TGTGCCAGCAGCCAGCGGGACGGCACCTACGAGCAGTACTTC
NA	TRBV28	NA	TRBJ2-4	CASSLFADSNIQYF	TGTGCCAGCAGTTTATTTGCCGACTCGAACATTCAGTACTTC
medium-sized	TRBV25-1	NA	TRBJ1-3	CASGQDTIYF	TGTGCCAGCGGGCAGGACACCATATATTTT